This T cell receptor beta chain was sequenced for a study of cytomegalovirus exposure and HLA in healthy donors. Study results and caveats: Information on immune exposure was restricted to one variable (CMV serostatus). According to the study, 150 to 200 TCR beta chains were cytomegalovirus-associated. Earlier findings revealed that most TCR beta V segments proved productive either about 87% or about 30% of the time.

The study sampled nominally healthy donors, though unrecorded immune exposures were likely. Germline CDR1 and CDR2: LNHDA and SQIVND (reference sequence). CDR3 length: 15 residues. The ends lost 5 bases at V and 5 bases at J; junction bases unmatched: 11. Use of 60 Vbeta and 13 Jbeta primers characterized the PCR. Profiled with immunoSEQ multiplex PCR; TCRdb holds only in-frame clones, not every one. The sample lists about 150,000 clones, over 80% occurring once. On this clone itself: The antigen is undetermined.

The source of this sequence is a male donor in good health and CMV-seronegative. Sequenced: PBMCs. The chain couples TRBV19 to TRBJ1-1; TRBD1 matches at 7 bases. The CDR3 region is CASSPQTGMGTEAFF. CDR3 in DNA: TGTGCCAGTAGTCCTCAGACAGGGATGGGGACTGAAGCTTTCTTT. Looking up the rest from reference TRBV19 and TRBJ1-1 gives the full variable domain: DGGITQSPKYLFRKEGQNVTLSCEQNLNHDAMYWYRQDPGQGLRLIYYSQIVNDFQKGDIAEGYSVSREKKESFPLTVTSAQKNPTAFYLCASSPQTGMGTEAFFGQGTRLTVV.